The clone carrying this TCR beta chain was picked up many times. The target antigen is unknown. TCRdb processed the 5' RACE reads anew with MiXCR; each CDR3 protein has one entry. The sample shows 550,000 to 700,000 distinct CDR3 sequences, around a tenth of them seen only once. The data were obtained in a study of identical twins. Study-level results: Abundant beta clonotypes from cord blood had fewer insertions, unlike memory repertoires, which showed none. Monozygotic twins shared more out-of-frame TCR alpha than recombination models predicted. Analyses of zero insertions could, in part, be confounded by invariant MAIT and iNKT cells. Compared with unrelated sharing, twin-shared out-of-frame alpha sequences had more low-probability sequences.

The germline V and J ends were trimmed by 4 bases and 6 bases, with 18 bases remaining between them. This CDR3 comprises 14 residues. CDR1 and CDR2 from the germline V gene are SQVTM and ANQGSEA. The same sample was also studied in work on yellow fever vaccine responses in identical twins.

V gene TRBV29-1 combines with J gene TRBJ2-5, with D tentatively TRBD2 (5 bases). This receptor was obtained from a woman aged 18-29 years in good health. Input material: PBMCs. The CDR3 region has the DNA TGCAGCGTTGGGTCCGTGGCGGGTGGGAAGACCCAGTACTTC. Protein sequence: CSVGSVAGGKTQYF.